This TCR beta chain was found in a study of regulatory T cells in long-lasting Graves disease. Arm-PCR of CDR3 regions and iRepertoire HTBI primers were the basis on which TCR beta libraries were built. TCRdb re-called the multiplex PCR reads with MiXCR, one entry per CDR3 protein. In the table there are approximately 470,000 distinct CDR3 sequences, around 15% of which are singletons. The CDR3 sequence is 14 residues long. Germline lookup yields CDR1 DFQATT and CDR2 SNEGSKA (reference sequence). V was cut by 6 bases and J by 0 bases, with 15 bases left in between. Documented time point: newly diagnosed GD, antithyroid drugs for less than 3 months. Following extraction of RNA from PBMCs, that RNA was used to make the TCR library. These same records also appear under a second study, on T cells in Graves' hyperthyroidism and ophthalmopathy.

Sequenced material: peripheral blood mononuclear cells (PBMCs), taken at new diagnosis, from a patient treated with antithyroid drugs. This sequence originates from a man in his forties or fifties with Graves disease. The V call is TRBV20-1, the J call TRBJ2-7, with D possibly being TRBD2 (5 bases). The CDR3 DNA reads TGCAGTGCGAGCGACCCGGGATTCTCCTACGAGCAGTACTTC. Amino acids: CSASDPGFSYEQYF.